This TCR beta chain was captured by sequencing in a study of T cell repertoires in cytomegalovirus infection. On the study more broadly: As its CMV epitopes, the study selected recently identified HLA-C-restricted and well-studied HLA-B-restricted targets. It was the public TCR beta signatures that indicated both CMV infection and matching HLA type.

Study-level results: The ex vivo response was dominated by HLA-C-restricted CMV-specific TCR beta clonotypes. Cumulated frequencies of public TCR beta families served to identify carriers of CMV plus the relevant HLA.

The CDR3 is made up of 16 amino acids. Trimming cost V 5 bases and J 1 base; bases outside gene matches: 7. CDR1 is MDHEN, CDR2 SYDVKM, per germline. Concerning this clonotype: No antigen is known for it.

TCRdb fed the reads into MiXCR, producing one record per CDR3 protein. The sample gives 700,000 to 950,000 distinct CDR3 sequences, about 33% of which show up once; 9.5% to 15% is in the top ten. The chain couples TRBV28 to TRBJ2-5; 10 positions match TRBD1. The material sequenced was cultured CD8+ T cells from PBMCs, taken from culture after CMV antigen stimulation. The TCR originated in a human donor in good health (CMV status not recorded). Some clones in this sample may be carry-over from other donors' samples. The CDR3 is CASSSRDRGPQETQYF. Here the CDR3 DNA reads TGTGCCAGCAGTAGCCGGGACAGGGGTCCCCAAGAGACCCAGTACTTC.